This T cell receptor (beta chain) came from a study of memory CD4+ T cells and cytomegalovirus serostatus. CDR1 is SGHDT and CDR2 is YYEEEE in the germline V gene. The CDR3 spans 15 residues. Trimming stripped 0 bases from V and 0 bases from J, with 9 bases between. Single viable CD3+CD4+CD8-CD45RO+ cells were sorted as the memory CD4+ T cells. After thawing, CD4+ T cells were positively selected. Some clones are missing from TCRdb's copy, which holds only in-frame ones; the method was immunoSEQ multiplex PCR. The repertoire holds over 65,000 clones, with approximately 84% as singletons. V and J are TRBV5-6 and TRBJ1-2; D is undetermined. This receptor was obtained from an adult in good health and CMV-seronegative. Source material: memory CD4+ T cells from blood. The CDR3 DNA follows: TGTGCCAGCAGCTTGGGTCGGGCGGCTAACTATGGCTACACCTTC. Translating it yields CASSLGRAANYGYTF.